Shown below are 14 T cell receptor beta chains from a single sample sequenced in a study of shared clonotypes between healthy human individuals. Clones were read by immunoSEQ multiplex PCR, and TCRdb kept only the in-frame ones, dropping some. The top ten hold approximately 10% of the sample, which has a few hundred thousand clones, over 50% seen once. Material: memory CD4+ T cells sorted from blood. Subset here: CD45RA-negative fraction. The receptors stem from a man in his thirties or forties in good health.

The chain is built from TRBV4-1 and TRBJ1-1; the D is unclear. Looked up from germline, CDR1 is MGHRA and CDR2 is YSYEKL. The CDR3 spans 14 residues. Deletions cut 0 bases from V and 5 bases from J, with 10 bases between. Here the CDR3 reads CASSQDPQATEAFF. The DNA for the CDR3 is TGCGCCAGCAGCCAAGACCCCCAGGCTACTGAAGCTTTCTTT.

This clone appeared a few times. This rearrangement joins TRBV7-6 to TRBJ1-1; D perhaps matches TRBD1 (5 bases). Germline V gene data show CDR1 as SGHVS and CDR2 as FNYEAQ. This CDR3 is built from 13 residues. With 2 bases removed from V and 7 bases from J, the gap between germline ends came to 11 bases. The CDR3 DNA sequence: TGTGCCAGCAGCTTATTAATTGGGGGTGAAGCTTTCTTT. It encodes CASSLLIGGEAFF.

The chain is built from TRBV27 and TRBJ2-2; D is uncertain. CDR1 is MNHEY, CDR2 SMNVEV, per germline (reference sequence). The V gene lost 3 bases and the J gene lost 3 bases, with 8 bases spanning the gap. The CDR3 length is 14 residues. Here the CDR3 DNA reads TGTGCCAGCAGTTTCGATCGATACACCGGGGAGCTGTTTTTT. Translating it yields CASSFDRYTGELFF.

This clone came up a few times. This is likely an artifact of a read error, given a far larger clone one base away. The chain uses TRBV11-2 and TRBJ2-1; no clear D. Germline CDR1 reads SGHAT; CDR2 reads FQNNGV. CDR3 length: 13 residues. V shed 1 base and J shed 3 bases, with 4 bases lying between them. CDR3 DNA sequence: TGTGCCAGCAGCTTAGGGCACTACAATGAGCAGTTCTTC. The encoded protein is CASSLGHYNEQFF.

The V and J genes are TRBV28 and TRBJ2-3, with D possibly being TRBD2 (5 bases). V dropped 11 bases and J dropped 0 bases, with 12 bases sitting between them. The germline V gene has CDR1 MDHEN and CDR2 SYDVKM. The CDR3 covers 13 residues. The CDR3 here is CAARTPSTDTQYF. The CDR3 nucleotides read TGTGCCGCGAGGACTCCTAGCACAGATACGCAGTATTTT.

The CDR3 coding sequence is TGTGCTAGTGGTTTGGTATTCAGGGGGAGCTCCTACGAGCAGTACTTC. Amino acid sequence: CASGLVFRGSSYEQYF. The chain uses TRBV12-5 and TRBJ2-7; TRBD1 aligns across 7 bases. The germline V gene encodes CDR1 LGHNT and CDR2 FRNRAP. V gave up 0 bases and J gave up 0 bases; unmatched junction bases: 5. The CDR3 has 16 amino acids. The full variable domain, completed using reference TRBV12-5 and TRBJ2-7, is DARVTQTPRHKVTEMGQEVTMRCQPILGHNTVFWYRQTMMQGLELLAYFRNRAPLDDSGMPKDRFSAEMPDATLATLKIQPSEPRDSAVYFCASGLVFRGSSYEQYFGPGTRLTVT.

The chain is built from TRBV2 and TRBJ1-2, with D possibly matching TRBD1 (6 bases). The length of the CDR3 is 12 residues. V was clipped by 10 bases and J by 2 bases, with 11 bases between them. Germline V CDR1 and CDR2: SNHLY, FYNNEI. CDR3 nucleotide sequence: TGTGCCACCAATACAGGGAACTATGGCTACACCTTC. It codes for CATNTGNYGYTF.

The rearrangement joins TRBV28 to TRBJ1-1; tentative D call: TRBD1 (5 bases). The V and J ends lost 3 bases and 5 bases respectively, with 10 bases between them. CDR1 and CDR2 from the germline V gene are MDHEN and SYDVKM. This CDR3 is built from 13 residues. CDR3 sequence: CASSFSGRTEAFF. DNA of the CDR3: TGTGCCAGCAGTTTTTCAGGGCGGACTGAAGCTTTCTTT.

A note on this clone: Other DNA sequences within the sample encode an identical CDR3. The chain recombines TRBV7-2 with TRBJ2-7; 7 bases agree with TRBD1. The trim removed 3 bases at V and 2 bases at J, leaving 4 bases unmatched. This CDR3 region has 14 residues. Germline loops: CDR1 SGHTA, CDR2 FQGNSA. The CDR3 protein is CASSLGQGAYEQYF. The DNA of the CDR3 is TGTGCCAGCAGCTTGGGGCAGGGGGCCTACGAGCAGTACTTC.

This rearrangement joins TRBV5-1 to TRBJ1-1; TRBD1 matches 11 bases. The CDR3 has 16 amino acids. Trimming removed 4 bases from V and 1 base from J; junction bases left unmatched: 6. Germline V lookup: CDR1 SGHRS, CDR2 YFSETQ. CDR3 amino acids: CASSRDRGVRNTEAFF. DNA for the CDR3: TGCGCCAGCAGCCGGGACAGGGGGGTTAGGAACACTGAAGCTTTCTTT.

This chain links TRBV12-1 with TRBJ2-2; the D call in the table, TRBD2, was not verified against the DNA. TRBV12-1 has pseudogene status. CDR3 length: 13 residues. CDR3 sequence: CASSPGRAGELFF. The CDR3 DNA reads TGTGCCAGCAGCCCAGGGAGGGCCGGGGAGCTGTTTTTT.

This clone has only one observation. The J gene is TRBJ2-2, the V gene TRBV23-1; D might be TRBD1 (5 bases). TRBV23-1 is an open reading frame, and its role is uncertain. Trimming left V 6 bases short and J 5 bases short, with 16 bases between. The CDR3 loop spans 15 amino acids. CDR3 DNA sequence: TGCGCCAGCAGGGTCAGGGCCCTAGGGACCGGGGAGCTGTTTTTT. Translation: CASRVRALGTGELFF.

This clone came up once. The CDR3 protein is CASSQDFGGSRYSNQPQHF. CDR3 nucleotides: TGTGCCAGCAGCCAAGATTTCGGAGGGTCCCGATATAGCAATCAGCCCCAGCATTTT. V is TRBV14 and J is TRBJ1-5; no clear D gene. The V gene's germline CDR1 is SGHDN and CDR2 FVKESK. V lost 0 bases, J lost 0 bases, and 18 bases lay in between. The CDR3 runs 19 residues.

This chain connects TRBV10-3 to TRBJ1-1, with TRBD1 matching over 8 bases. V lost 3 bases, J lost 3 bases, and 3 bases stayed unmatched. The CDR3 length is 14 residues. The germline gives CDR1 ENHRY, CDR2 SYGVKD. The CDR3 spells CAISDPRGHTEAFF. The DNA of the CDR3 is TGTGCCATCAGTGACCCCAGGGGGCACACTGAAGCTTTCTTT.